This T cell receptor (beta chain) was retrieved from a study of blood T cell repertoires in COVID-19. The germline V and J ends were trimmed by 7 bases and 0 bases, with 16 bases remaining between them. The CDR3 length is 17 residues. Per the germline V gene, CDR1 is LNHDA and CDR2 is SQIVND (reference sequence). Clones were sequenced by immunoSEQ multiplex PCR, and TCRdb holds only the in-frame ones, with some missing. The sample comprises approximately 240,000 clones, approximately 90% of which are singletons, and 3.5% rests with the top ten. Adults between about 18 and 89 years of age took part from fewer than 30 US areas.

This chain links TRBV19 with TRBJ2-6; a weak D match, TRBD2 (7 bases). Sequenced sample: PBMCs or T cells enriched from blood (not recorded which). The receptor was derived from a woman between 18 and 29 years old in a cohort exposed to, infected with or recovered from COVID-19 (not recorded which). As DNA, the CDR3 is TGTGCCAGTACCCCGAGGGGGAGGGCCTCTGGGGCCAACGTCCTGACTTTC. Translating gives CASTPRGRASGANVLTF. Supplemented by reference TRBV19 and TRBJ2-6, the full variable domain reads DGGITQSPKYLFRKEGQNVTLSCEQNLNHDAMYWYRQDPGQGLRLIYYSQIVNDFQKGDIAEGYSVSREKKESFPLTVTSAQKNPTAFYLCASTPRGRASGANVLTFGAGSRLTVL.